This TCR beta chain emerged from a study of breast tumors, draining lymph nodes, adjacent tissues. From the multiplex PCR reads, TCRdb called clonotypes with MiXCR, one entry per CDR3 protein. The sample holds about 21,000 distinct CDR3 sequences, about 60% seen once. This clonotype has a count of ten or more. CDR1 LNHDA and CDR2 SQIVND come from the germline V gene (reference sequence). The CDR3 is made up of 13 amino acids. V lost 7 bases and J lost 4, with 13 bases in between. The clonotype was recovered from a female donor with breast cancer. Some clones in this sample may be carry-over from other donors' samples. Input material: breast tumor tissue. The chain has TRBV19 and TRBJ1-1, with a possible D match to TRBD1 (6 bases). The CDR3 region is CASKYVRGTEAFF. CDR3 nucleotides: TGTGCCAGTAAATATGTCAGGGGCACTGAAGCTTTCTTT.